These 8 T cell receptor beta chains were sequenced from one sample in a study of early T cells in non-severe SARS-CoV-2 infection. Via MiXCR, TCRdb re-called the 5' RACE reads, giving one row per CDR3 protein. The sample lists tens of thousands of distinct CDR3 sequences; roughly 9.4% were seen once. Sequenced material: whole blood, taken at baseline. These receptors all stem from an adult who was a healthcare worker with PCR-confirmed SARS-CoV-2 infection or an uninfected control (not recorded which).

This clonotype came up many times. This chain connects TRBV7-2 to TRBJ2-7; unclear D gene. Trimming shortened V by 3 bases and J by 3 bases, and 12 bases separated the two germline ends. Germline V gene sequence: CDR1 SGHTA, CDR2 FQGNSA. This CDR3 spans 14 amino acids. This CDR3 reads CASSFSGRDYEQYF. The CDR3 region has the DNA TGTGCCAGCAGCTTTTCTGGCCGCGACTACGAGCAGTACTTC.

This clonotype occurred many times. Here the CDR3 DNA reads TGTGCCAGCAGTTACTCTAGGACAGACACTGAAGCTTTCTTT. This sequence encodes CASSYSRTDTEAFF. The J gene is TRBJ1-1, the V gene TRBV6-2 or TRBV6-3; maybe TRBD1 (6 bases). CDR1 MNHEY and CDR2 SVGEGT come from the germline V gene. The CDR3 totals 14 residues. V dropped 0 bases and J dropped 3 bases, with 8 bases sitting between them.

This clonotype has just a few counts. The rearrangement joins TRBV5-1 to TRBJ2-1, with D perhaps TRBD1 (5 bases). Per the germline V gene, CDR1 is SGHRS and CDR2 is YFSETQ. The CDR3 extends over 14 amino acids. The V end was cut by 6 bases, the J end by 1 base, with 11 bases between. CDR3 region: CASKGPNSYNEQFF. CDR3 DNA: TGCGCCAGCAAGGGGCCAAATTCCTACAATGAGCAGTTCTTC.

This clonotype was seen at least ten times. The chain carries TRBV3-1 and TRBJ2-5; TRBD2 aligns across 8 bases. Per the germline V gene, CDR1 is LGHDT and CDR2 is YNNKEL (reference sequence). Germline trimming cut 4 bases from V and 4 bases from J; bases unmatched to any gene: 5. CDR3 length: 14 amino acids. CDR3 loop: CASSRSSGRETQYF. Here the CDR3 DNA reads TGTGCCAGCAGCCGTTCAAGCGGGAGAGAGACCCAGTACTTC.

This clonotype has a count of ten or more. The V gene is TRBV7-2, the J gene TRBJ1-1; 7 bases align to TRBD1. Trimming cost V 8 bases and J 1 base; bases outside gene matches: 4. Germline assignment: CDR1 SGHTA and CDR2 FQGNSA. This CDR3 spans 13 amino acids. The CDR3 sequence is CASRRDRNTEAFF. In nucleotides, the CDR3 is TGTGCCAGCCGAAGGGACAGGAACACTGAAGCTTTCTTT. Supplemented by reference TRBV7-2 and TRBJ1-1, the full variable domain reads GAGVSQSPSNKVTEKGKDVELRCDPISGHTALYWYRQSLGQGLEFLIYFQGNSAPDKSGLPSDRFSAERTGGSVSTLTIQRTQQEDSAVYLCASRRDRNTEAFFGQGTRLTVV.

This clonotype was seen more than once but under ten times. This sequence joins TRBV12-3 or TRBV12-4 and TRBJ1-2; D is undetermined. The V and J ends lost 5 bases and 4 bases respectively, with 14 bases between them. The CDR3 runs 14 residues. CDR3 residues: CASSPRGTSYGYTF. The CDR3 nucleotides read TGTGCCAGCAGTCCCCGCGGCACCTCCTATGGCTACACCTTC.

This clonotype has just a few counts. V and J are TRBV20-1 and TRBJ1-2, with TRBD1 as a possible D gene (6 bases). The germline V gene encodes CDR1 DFQATT and CDR2 SNEGSKA (reference sequence). This CDR3 comprises 14 residues. The V gene lost 5 bases and the J gene lost 6 bases, with 19 bases spanning the gap. CDR3 nucleotide sequence: TGCAGTGCTGAAGGGGGACTAGGAGAGCATGGCTACACCTTC. Amino acids: CSAEGGLGEHGYTF.

This clonotype turned up a few times. The chain uses TRBV5-1 and TRBJ2-5, with D perhaps matching TRBD1 or TRBD2 (5 bases each). Germline V gene data show CDR1 as SGHRS and CDR2 as YFSETQ. V gave up 4 bases and J gave up 4 bases, with 14 bases separating them. This CDR3 region has 14 residues. The CDR3, as DNA: TGCGCCAGCAGCGTAGGGACCGTCGGAGAGACCCAGTACTTC. It specifies CASSVGTVGETQYF.